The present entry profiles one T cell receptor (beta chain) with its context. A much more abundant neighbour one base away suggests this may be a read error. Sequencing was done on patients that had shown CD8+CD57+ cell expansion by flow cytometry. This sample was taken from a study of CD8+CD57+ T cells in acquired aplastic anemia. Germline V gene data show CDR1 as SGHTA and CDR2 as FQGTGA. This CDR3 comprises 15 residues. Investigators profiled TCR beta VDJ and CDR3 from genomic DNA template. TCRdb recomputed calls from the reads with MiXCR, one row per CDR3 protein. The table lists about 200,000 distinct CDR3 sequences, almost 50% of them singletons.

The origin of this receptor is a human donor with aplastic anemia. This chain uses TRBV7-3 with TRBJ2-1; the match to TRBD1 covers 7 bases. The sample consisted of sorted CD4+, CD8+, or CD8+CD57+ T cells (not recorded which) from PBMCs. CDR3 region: CACSKKGPQGDEQFF. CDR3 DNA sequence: TGTGCCTGCAGCAAAAAGGGGCCCCAGGGGGATGAGCAGTTCTTC. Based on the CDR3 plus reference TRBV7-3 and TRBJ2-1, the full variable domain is GAGVSQTPSNKVTEKGKYVELRCDPISGHTALYWYRQSLGQGPEFLIYFQGTGAADDSGLPNDRFFAVRPEGSVSTLKIQRTERGDSAVYLCACSKKGPQGDEQFFGPGTRLTVL.